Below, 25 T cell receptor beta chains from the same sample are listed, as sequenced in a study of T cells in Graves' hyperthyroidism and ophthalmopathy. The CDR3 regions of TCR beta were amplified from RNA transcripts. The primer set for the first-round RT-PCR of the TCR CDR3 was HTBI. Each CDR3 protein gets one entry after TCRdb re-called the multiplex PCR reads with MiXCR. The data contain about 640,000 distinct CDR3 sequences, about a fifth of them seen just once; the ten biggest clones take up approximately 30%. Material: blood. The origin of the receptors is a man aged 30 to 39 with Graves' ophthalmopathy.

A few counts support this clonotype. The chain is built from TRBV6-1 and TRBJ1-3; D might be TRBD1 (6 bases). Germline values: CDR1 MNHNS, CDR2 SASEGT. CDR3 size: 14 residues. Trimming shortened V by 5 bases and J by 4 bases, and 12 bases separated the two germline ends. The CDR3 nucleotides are TGTGCCAGCAGTCCCACAGGGCCCGGAAACACCATATATTTT. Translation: CASSPTGPGNTIYF.

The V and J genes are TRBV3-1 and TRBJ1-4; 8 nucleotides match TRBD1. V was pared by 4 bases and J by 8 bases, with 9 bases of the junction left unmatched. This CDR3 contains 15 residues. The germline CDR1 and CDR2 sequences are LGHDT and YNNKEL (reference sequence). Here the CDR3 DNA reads TGTGCCAGCAGCCCATACCGGGGACAGGCCGAAAAACTGTTTTTT. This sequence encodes CASSPYRGQAEKLFF. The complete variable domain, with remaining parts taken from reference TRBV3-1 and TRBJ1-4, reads DTAVSQTPKYLVTQMGNDKSIKCEQNLGHDTMYWYKQDSKKFLKIMFSYNNKELIINETVPNRFSPKSPDKAHLNLHINSLELGDSAVYFCASSPYRGQAEKLFFGSGTQLSVL.

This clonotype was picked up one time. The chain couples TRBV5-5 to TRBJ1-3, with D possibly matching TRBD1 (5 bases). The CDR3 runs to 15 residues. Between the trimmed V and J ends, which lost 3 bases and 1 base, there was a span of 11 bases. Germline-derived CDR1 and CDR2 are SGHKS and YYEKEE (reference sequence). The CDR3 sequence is CASSSGTSSGNTIYF. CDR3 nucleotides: TGTGCCAGCAGCTCCGGGACTTCGTCTGGAAACACCATATATTTT. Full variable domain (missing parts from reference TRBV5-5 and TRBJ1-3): DAGVTQSPTHLIKTRGQQVTLRCSPISGHKSVSWYQQVLGQGPQFIFQYYEKEERGRGNFPDRFSARQFPNYSSELNVNALLLGDSALYLCASSSGTSSGNTIYFGEGSWLTVV.

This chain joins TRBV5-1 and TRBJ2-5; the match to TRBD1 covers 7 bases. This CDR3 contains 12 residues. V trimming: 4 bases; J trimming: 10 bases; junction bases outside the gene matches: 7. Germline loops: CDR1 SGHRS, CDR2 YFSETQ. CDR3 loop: CASSSRDSVQYF. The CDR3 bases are TGCGCCAGCAGCAGCCGGGACAGCGTCCAGTACTTC.

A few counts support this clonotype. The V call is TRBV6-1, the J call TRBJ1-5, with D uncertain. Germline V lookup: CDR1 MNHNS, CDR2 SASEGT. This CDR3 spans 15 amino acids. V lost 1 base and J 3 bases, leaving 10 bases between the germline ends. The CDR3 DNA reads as TGTGCCAGCAGTGAAGGGTCAGGATCCAATCAGCCCCAGCATTTT. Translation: CASSEGSGSNQPQHF.

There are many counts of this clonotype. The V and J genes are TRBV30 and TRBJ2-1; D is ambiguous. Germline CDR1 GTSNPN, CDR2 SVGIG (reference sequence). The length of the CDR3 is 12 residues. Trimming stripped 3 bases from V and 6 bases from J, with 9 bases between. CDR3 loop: CAWSISGNEQFF. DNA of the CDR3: TGTGCCTGGAGCATTAGTGGCAATGAGCAGTTCTTC.

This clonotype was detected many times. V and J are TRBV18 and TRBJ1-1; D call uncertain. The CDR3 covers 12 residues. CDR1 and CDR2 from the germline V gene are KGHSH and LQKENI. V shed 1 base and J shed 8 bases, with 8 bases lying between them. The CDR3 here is CASSPRWPEAFF. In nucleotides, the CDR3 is TGTGCCAGCTCACCACGATGGCCCGAAGCTTTCTTT. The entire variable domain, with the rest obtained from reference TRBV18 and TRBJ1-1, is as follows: NAGVMQNPRHLVRRRGQEARLRCSPMKGHSHVYWYRQLPEEGLKFMVYLQKENIIDESGMPKERFSAEFPKEGPSILRIQQVVRGDSAAYFCASSPRWPEAFFGQGTRLTVV.

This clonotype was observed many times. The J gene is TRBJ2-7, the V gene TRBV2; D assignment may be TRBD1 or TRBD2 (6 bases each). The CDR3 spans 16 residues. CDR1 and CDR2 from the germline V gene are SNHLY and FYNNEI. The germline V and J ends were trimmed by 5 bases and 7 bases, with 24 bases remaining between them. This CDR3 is CASSTPVWGAGEEQYF. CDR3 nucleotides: TGTGCCAGCAGTACACCCGTGTGGGGGGCAGGAGAAGAGCAGTACTTC.

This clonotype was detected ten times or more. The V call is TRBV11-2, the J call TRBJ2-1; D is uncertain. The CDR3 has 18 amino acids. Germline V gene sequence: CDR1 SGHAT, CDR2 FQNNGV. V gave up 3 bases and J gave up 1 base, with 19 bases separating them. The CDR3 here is CASSFLFGLVGSYNEQFF. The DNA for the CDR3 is TGTGCCAGCAGCTTCCTTTTTGGGCTGGTGGGATCCTACAATGAGCAGTTCTTC. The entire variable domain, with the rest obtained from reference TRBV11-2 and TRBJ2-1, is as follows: EAGVAQSPRYKIIEKRQSVAFWCNPISGHATLYWYQQILGQGPKLLIQFQNNGVVDDSQLPKDRFSAERLKGVDSTLKIQPAKLEDSAVYLCASSFLFGLVGSYNEQFFGPGTRLTVL.

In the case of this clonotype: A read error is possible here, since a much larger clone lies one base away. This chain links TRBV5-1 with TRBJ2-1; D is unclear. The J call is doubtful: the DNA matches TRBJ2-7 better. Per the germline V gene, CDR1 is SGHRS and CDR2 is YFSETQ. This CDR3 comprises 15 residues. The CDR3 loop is CASSLAGNDYNEQYF. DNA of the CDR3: TGCGCCAGCAGCTTGGCCGGAAACGATTACAATGAGCAGTACTTC.

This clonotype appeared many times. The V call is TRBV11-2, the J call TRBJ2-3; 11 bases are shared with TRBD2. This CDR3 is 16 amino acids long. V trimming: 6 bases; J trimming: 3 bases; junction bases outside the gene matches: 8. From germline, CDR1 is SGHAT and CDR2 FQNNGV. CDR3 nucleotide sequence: TGTGCCAGCAGTCCCTATAGCGGGAGGGGGACAGATACGCAGTATTTT. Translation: CASSPYSGRGTDTQYF. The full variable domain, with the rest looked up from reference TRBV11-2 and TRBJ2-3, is EAGVAQSPRYKIIEKRQSVAFWCNPISGHATLYWYQQILGQGPKLLIQFQNNGVVDDSQLPKDRFSAERLKGVDSTLKIQPAKLEDSAVYLCASSPYSGRGTDTQYFGPGTRLTVL.

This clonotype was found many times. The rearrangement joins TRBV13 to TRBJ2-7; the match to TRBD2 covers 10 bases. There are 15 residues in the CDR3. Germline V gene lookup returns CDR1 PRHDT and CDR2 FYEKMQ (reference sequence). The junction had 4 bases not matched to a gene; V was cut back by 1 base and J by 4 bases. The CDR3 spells CASSLARTSGYEQYF. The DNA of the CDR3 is TGTGCCAGCAGCTTAGCCAGGACTAGCGGTTACGAGCAGTACTTC.

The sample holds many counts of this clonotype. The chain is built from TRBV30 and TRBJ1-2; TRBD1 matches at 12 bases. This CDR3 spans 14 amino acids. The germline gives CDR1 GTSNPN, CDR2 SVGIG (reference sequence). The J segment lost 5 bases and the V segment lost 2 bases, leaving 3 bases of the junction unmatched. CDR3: CAWSPGQGAYGYTF. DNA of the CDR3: TGTGCCTGGAGTCCGGGACAGGGGGCTTATGGCTACACCTTC. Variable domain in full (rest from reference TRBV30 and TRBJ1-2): SQTIHQWPATLVQPVGSPLSLECTVEGTSNPNLYWYRQAAGRGLQLLFYSVGIGQISSEVPQNLSASRPQDRQFILSSKKLLLSDSGFYLCAWSPGQGAYGYTFGSGTRLTVV.

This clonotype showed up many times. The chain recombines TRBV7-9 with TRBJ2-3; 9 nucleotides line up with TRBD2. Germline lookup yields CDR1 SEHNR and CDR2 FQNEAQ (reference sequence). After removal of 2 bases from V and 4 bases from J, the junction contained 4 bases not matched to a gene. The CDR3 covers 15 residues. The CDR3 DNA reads TGTGCCAGCAGCTTACCACTAGCGGGCCCAGATACGCAGTATTTT. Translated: CASSLPLAGPDTQYF. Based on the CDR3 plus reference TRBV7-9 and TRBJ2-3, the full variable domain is DTGVSQNPRHKITKRGQNVTFRCDPISEHNRLYWYRQTLGQGPEFLTYFQNEAQLEKSRLLSDRFSAERPKGSFSTLEIQRTEQGDSAMYLCASSLPLAGPDTQYFGPGTRLTVL.

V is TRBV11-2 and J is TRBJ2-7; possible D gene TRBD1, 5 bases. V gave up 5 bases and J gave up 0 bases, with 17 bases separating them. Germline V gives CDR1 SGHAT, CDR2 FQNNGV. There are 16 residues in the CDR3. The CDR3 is CASSGARRANSYEQYF. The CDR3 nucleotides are TGTGCCAGCAGCGGGGCGAGGCGCGCGAACTCCTACGAGCAGTACTTC.

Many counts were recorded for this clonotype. CDR3: CASRQQGGNTEAFF. CDR3 nucleotide sequence: TGTGCCAGCAGACAACAGGGTGGGAACACTGAAGCTTTCTTT. The chain uses TRBV7-8 and TRBJ1-1; the D gene is possibly TRBD1 (6 bases). CDR1 is SGHVS, CDR2 FQNEAQ, per germline. This CDR3 region has 14 residues. V shed 6 bases and J shed 1 base, with 12 bases lying between them.

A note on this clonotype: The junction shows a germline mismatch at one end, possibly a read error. Here the CDR3 reads CAGSDLTGTEASF. The CDR3 coding sequence is TGTGCCGGCAGTGACCTGACGGGGACTGAAGCTTCCTTT. This chain joins TRBV28 and TRBJ1-1; TRBD1 might be the D (5 bases). The germline CDR1 and CDR2 sequences are MDHEN and SYDVKM. The CDR3 runs to 13 residues.

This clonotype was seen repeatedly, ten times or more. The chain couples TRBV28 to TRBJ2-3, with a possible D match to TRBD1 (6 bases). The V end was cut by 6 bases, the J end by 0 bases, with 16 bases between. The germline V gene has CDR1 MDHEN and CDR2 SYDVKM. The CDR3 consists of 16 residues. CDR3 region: CASRIDRSPSTDTQYF. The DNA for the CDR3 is TGTGCCAGCAGAATCGACAGGAGCCCTAGCACAGATACGCAGTATTTT.

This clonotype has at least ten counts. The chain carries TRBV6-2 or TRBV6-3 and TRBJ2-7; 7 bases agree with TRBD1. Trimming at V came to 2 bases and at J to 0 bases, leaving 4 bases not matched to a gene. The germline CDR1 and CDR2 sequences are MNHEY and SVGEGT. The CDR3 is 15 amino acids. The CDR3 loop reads CASSYLTGVSYEQYF. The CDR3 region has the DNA TGTGCCAGCAGTTACCTTACAGGGGTCTCCTACGAGCAGTACTTC.

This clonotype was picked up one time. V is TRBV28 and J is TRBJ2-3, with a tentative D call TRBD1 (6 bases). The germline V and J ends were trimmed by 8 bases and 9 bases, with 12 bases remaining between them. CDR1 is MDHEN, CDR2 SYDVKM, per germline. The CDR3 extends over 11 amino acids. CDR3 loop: CASSQGPTQYF. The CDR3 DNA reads TGTGCCAGCTCCCAGGGGCCCACGCAGTATTTT.

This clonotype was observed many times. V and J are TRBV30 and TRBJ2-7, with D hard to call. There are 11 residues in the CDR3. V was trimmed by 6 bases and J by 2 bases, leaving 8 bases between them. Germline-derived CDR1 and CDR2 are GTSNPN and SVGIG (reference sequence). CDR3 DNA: TGTGCCTGTGGACGGACCTACGAGCAGTACTTC. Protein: CACGRTYEQYF.

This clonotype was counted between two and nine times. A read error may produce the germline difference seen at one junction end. CDR3 amino acids: CASSLQVRYTHTQYF. CDR3 DNA sequence: TGTGCCAGCAGCTTACAGGTCCGTTACACACATACGCAGTATTTT. V gene TRBV7-2 combines with J gene TRBJ2-3; no clear D. From germline, CDR1 is SGHTA and CDR2 FQGNSA. The CDR3 has 15 residues.

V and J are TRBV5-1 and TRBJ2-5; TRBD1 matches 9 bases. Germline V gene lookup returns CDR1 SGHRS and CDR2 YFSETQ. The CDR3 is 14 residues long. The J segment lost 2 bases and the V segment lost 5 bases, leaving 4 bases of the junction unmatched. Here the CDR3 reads CASRSGTGQETQYF. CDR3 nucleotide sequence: TGCGCCAGCAGATCCGGGACAGGGCAAGAGACCCAGTACTTC. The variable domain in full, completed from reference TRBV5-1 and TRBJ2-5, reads KAGVTQTPRYLIKTRGQQVTLSCSPISGHRSVSWYQQTPGQGLQFLFEYFSETQRNKGNFPGRFSGRQFSNSRSEMNVSTLELGDSALYLCASRSGTGQETQYFGPGTRLLVL.

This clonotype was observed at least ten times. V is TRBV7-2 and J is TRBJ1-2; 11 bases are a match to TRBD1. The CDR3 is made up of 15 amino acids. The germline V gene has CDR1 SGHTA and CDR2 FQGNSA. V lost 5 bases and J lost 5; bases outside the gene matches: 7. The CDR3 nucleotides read TGTGCCAGCAGCCTAGGACAGGGGGCTGTTTATGGCTACACCTTC. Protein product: CASSLGQGAVYGYTF.

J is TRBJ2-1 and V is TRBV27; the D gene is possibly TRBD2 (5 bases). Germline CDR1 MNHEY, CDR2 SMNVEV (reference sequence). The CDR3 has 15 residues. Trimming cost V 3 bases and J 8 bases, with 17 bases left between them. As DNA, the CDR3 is TGTGCCAGCAGTTTCGAGGGCTCCCTTTACGATGAGCAGTTCTTC. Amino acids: CASSFEGSLYDEQFF.